This T cell receptor (beta chain) stems from a study of shared clonotypes between healthy human individuals. Profiled with immunoSEQ multiplex PCR; TCRdb holds only in-frame clones, not every one. This table holds about half a million clones, 75% to 85% found once. V lost 4 bases and J 10 bases, leaving 16 bases between the germline ends. Germline assignment: CDR1 MGHDK and CDR2 SYGVNS. CDR3 length equals 13 residues. This clone occurred a few times. The V call is TRBV25-1, the J call TRBJ1-1; TRBD1 is a possible D gene (5 bases). The TCR originated in a woman aged 35 to 49 in good health. Some clones in this sample may be carry-over from other donors' samples. The sequenced sample was PBMCs. The CDR3 region has the DNA TGTGCCAGCAGTGTCCCAGGGACGCCGATAGCTTTCTTT. This encodes CASSVPGTPIAFF.